These 24 T cell receptor beta chains came from one sample sequenced in a study of response to subunit inactivated influenza vaccine. TCRdb redid the calling of the RT-PCR reads with MiXCR, one entry per CDR3 protein. The table includes roughly 790,000 distinct CDR3 sequences, around 20% detected once. Material: PBMCs from blood, obtained roughly 5 days after vaccination. These receptor sequences come from a man over 45 who received an inactivated influenza vaccine.

In this sample, this clonotype turned up a few times. The chain recombines TRBV12-3 or TRBV12-4 with TRBJ1-2, with 7 nucleotides matching TRBD1. V shed 8 bases and J 2 bases; nucleotides not matched to a gene: 5. The CDR3 spans 13 residues. The CDR3 sequence: CASATGANYGYTF. DNA of the CDR3: TGTGCCAGCGCCACAGGGGCCAACTATGGCTACACCTTC.

The J gene is TRBJ2-7, the V gene TRBV12-3 or TRBV12-4; D gene uncertain. Trimming removed 2 bases from V and 4 bases from J, with 9 bases in between. This CDR3 contains 13 residues. CDR3 region: CASSLSTLYEQYF. The CDR3 bases are TGTGCCAGCAGTTTATCGACCCTTTACGAGCAGTACTTC.

Comments on this clonotype: The junction shows a germline mismatch at one end, possibly a read error. This sequence joins TRBV28 and TRBJ2-3; 12 nucleotides align to TRBD2. Germline CDR1 is MDHEN and CDR2 is SYDVKM. The CDR3 has 14 amino acids. The CDR3 loop reads CAGASGGAIDTQSF. The DNA of the CDR3 is TGTGCCGGAGCTAGCGGGGGGGCCATAGATACGCAGTCTTTT.

This clonotype was detected ten times or more. The rearrangement uses TRBV28 and TRBJ2-1, with 7 bases aligning to TRBD1. The CDR3 has 14 amino acids. The ends lost 3 bases at V and 3 bases at J; junction bases unmatched: 2. Germline V gene data show CDR1 as MDHEN and CDR2 as SYDVKM. The CDR3 spells CASSFPGGYNEQFF. The DNA of the CDR3 is TGTGCCAGCAGTTTTCCAGGGGGCTACAATGAGCAGTTCTTC.

V usage is TRBV7-2 and J usage is TRBJ2-3; D gene unclear. CDR1 and CDR2 from the germline V gene are SGHTA and FQGNSA. The CDR3 totals 14 residues. Trimming took off 0 bases at V and 2 bases at J, with 6 bases between the two ends. CDR3 amino acids: CASSLAMATDTQYF. The CDR3 bases are TGTGCCAGCAGCTTAGCGATGGCCACAGATACGCAGTATTTT.

This clonotype was counted only a few times. The chain combines TRBV3-1 with TRBJ1-2; D remains unclear. The germline V gene has CDR1 LGHDT and CDR2 YNNKEL (reference sequence). Deletions cut 2 bases from V and 8 bases from J, with 6 bases between. There are 11 residues in the CDR3. This chain's CDR3 is CASSQMNGYTF. The CDR3 DNA reads TGTGCCAGCAGCCAAATGAACGGCTACACCTTC.

This clonotype has just a few counts. The chain has TRBV27 and TRBJ2-1; 11 bases align to TRBD1. The CDR3 length is 15 residues. Trimming took 3 bases from V and 7 from J; bases not matched to a gene: 5. The V gene's germline CDR1 is MNHEY and CDR2 SMNVEV (reference sequence). CDR3 amino acids: CASSFWTGGSNEQFF. CDR3 DNA: TGTGCCAGCAGTTTCTGGACAGGGGGCTCTAATGAGCAGTTCTTC.

This clonotype was recorded a few times. J is TRBJ1-3 and V is TRBV29-1; D is undetermined. This CDR3 spans 12 amino acids. The germline gives CDR1 SQVTM, CDR2 ANQGSEA. Trimming shortened V by 6 bases and J by 3 bases, and 9 bases separated the two germline ends. The CDR3 sequence: CSVKELGNTIYF. CDR3 coding DNA: TGCAGCGTAAAGGAACTTGGAAACACCATATATTTT.

The gene calls are TRBV10-3 and TRBJ2-3; perhaps TRBD2 as D (6 bases). CDR1 is ENHRY, CDR2 SYGVKD, per germline. Trimming cost V 6 bases and J 1 base, with 14 bases left between them. The CDR3 is made up of 15 amino acids. The CDR3 nucleotides are TGTGCCATCAGGGAGAATAGCGGCCGCACAGATACGCAGTATTTT. It codes for CAIRENSGRTDTQYF.

This clonotype was counted only a few times. The rearrangement joins TRBV12-3 or TRBV12-4 to TRBJ2-3; TRBD1 matches at 8 bases. This CDR3 has 14 residues. V lost 6 bases to trimming and J lost 1 base; unmatched junction nucleotides: 3. CDR3 coding DNA: TGTGCCAGCAGGGGGACAGGAGGCACAGATACGCAGTATTTT. It specifies CASRGTGGTDTQYF.

The CDR3 nucleotides read TGTGCCAGCAGCTTATTCGGTCGGGTGGGTACAGATACGCAGTATTTT. It is translated as CASSLFGRVGTDTQYF. The V call is TRBV7-2, the J call TRBJ2-3; D is unclear. The CDR3 is made up of 16 amino acids. Trimming stripped 2 bases from V and 3 bases from J, with 15 bases between. Germline V gene data show CDR1 as SGHTA and CDR2 as FQGNSA.

The rearrangement joins TRBV12-3 or TRBV12-4 to TRBJ2-5; 8 nucleotides align to TRBD2. The CDR3 loop spans 14 amino acids. V lost 7 bases to trimming and J lost 2 bases; unmatched junction nucleotides: 6. The chain's CDR3 is CASTPLAAQETQYF. In DNA form, the CDR3 reads TGTGCCAGCACCCCACTAGCGGCTCAAGAGACCCAGTACTTC.

This clonotype came up many times. The rearrangement joins TRBV6-2 or TRBV6-3 to TRBJ2-5; 10 bases fit TRBD2. CDR1 is MNHEY, CDR2 SVGEGT, per germline. Trimming cost V 0 bases and J 5 bases; bases outside gene matches: 15. There are 19 residues in the CDR3. Here the CDR3 reads CASSYSTGLAAILSETQYF. In DNA form, the CDR3 reads TGTGCCAGCAGTTACTCGACCGGACTAGCGGCCATCCTGAGCGAGACCCAGTACTTC.

This rearrangement joins TRBV28 to TRBJ2-1; the D is unclear. CDR1 is MDHEN, CDR2 SYDVKM, per germline. CDR3 length equals 12 residues. Trimming removed 2 bases at V and 7 bases at J, with 6 bases between. For the CDR3, the DNA is TGTGCCAGCAGTTTACTTAGTAATGAGCAGTTCTTC. This gives the protein CASSLLSNEQFF.

This chain joins TRBV4-3 and TRBJ1-5; D unclear. The CDR3 length is 16 residues. The V gene's germline CDR1 is LGHNA and CDR2 YSLEER. V was cut by 0 bases and J by 0 bases, with 9 bases left in between. The CDR3, as DNA: TGCGCCAGCAGCCAAGAAATTGGTTATAGCAATCAGCCCCAGCATTTT. This codes for CASSQEIGYSNQPQHF.

CDR3 DNA: TGCAGTGCTAGAGGGCCAGCTAGCACAGATACGCAGTATTTT. It codes for CSARGPASTDTQYF. The chain recombines TRBV20-1 with TRBJ2-3; no reliable D call. There are 14 residues in the CDR3. The V end was cut by 1 base, the J end by 0 bases, with 8 bases between. Germline loops: CDR1 DFQATT, CDR2 SNEGSKA (reference sequence).

The rearrangement uses TRBV10-3 and TRBJ2-7; 9 nucleotides align to TRBD1. CDR1 is ENHRY, CDR2 SYGVKD, per germline. V shed 7 bases and J 5 bases; nucleotides not matched to a gene: 6. This CDR3 spans 13 amino acids. This CDR3 is CAIMGTGMNEQYF. The DNA for the CDR3 is TGTGCCATCATGGGGACAGGGATGAACGAGCAGTACTTC.

The rearrangement joins TRBV6-1 to TRBJ2-3; D perhaps matches TRBD2 (6 bases). Trimming took 1 base from V and 3 from J, leaving 14 bases between them. The V gene's germline CDR1 is MNHNS and CDR2 SASEGT. The CDR3 is 16 residues long. CDR3 in DNA: TGTGCCAGCAGTGAAGAGTATCGGGGGTTTACAGATACGCAGTATTTT. Its protein product is CASSEEYRGFTDTQYF.

The chain couples TRBV12-3 or TRBV12-4 to TRBJ2-3; 7 nucleotides line up with TRBD1. Losses at the gene ends were 3 bases for V and 1 base for J; bases not matched to a gene: 4. The CDR3 is 15 residues long. CDR3 loop: CASSFTGAGTDTQYF. In DNA form, the CDR3 reads TGTGCCAGCAGTTTCACAGGGGCTGGCACAGATACGCAGTATTTT.

The chain recombines TRBV20-1 with TRBJ2-5; 8 bases align to TRBD2. The CDR3 is 14 amino acids. Germline V gene lookup returns CDR1 DFQATT and CDR2 SNEGSKA (reference sequence). Losses at the gene ends were 3 bases for V and 4 bases for J; bases not matched to a gene: 7. CDR3 DNA: TGCAGTGCTAGTGGTAGCGGGAACTTAGAGACCCAGTACTTC. Protein sequence: CSASGSGNLETQYF.

The chain has TRBV7-3 and TRBJ2-1; 11 positions agree with TRBD2. The CDR3 is 15 residues long. Germline CDR1 is SGHTA and CDR2 is FQGTGA. With V trimmed by 5 bases and J by 7 bases, 7 bases remained unmatched. CDR3 DNA: TGTGCCAGCAGCACTACACTAGCGGGAGTTAATGAGCAGTTCTTC. Its translation: CASSTTLAGVNEQFF. Combining the CDR3 with reference TRBV7-3 and TRBJ2-1 gives the whole variable domain GAGVSQTPSNKVTEKGKYVELRCDPISGHTALYWYRQSLGQGPEFLIYFQGTGAADDSGLPNDRFFAVRPEGSVSTLKIQRTERGDSAVYLCASSTTLAGVNEQFFGPGTRLTVL.

This sequence joins TRBV29-1 and TRBJ1-5, with D possibly matching TRBD1 (6 bases). Germline V lookup: CDR1 SQVTM, CDR2 ANQGSEA. Trimming left V 4 bases short and J 5 bases short, with 12 bases between. The CDR3 is made up of 13 amino acids. CDR3 sequence: CSVGRDIHQPQHF. CDR3 DNA: TGCAGCGTTGGGCGGGACATACATCAGCCCCAGCATTTT. Based on the CDR3 plus reference TRBV29-1 and TRBJ1-5, the full variable domain is SAVISQKPSRDICQRGTSLTIQCQVDSQVTMMFWYRQQPGQSLTLIATANQGSEATYESGFVIDKFPISRPNLTFSTLTVSNMSPEDSSIYLCSVGRDIHQPQHFGDGTRLSIL.

The rearrangement uses TRBV7-2 and TRBJ2-5, with TRBD2 as a possible D gene (7 bases). V lost 3 bases and J 1 base, leaving 15 bases between the germline ends. The germline gives CDR1 SGHTA, CDR2 FQGNSA. The CDR3 totals 16 residues. The DNA of the CDR3 is TGTGCCAGCAGCTTTCTGGAGGGGGGGATCCAAGAGACCCAGTACTTC. It translates to CASSFLEGGIQETQYF. Full variable domain (outside the CDR3, taken from reference TRBV7-2 and TRBJ2-5): GAGVSQSPSNKVTEKGKDVELRCDPISGHTALYWYRQSLGQGLEFLIYFQGNSAPDKSGLPSDRFSAERTGGSVSTLTIQRTQQEDSAVYLCASSFLEGGIQETQYFGPGTRLLVL.

CDR3 DNA sequence: TGTGCCAGCGCGTCCATCGGAGCGGGGGTCGAGGATACGCAGTATTTT. Protein: CASASIGAGVEDTQYF. The chain has TRBV12-3 or TRBV12-4 and TRBJ2-3; 8 bases are shared with TRBD2. The CDR3 length is 16 residues. V lost 8 bases and J lost 6; bases outside the gene matches: 16.